This record covers a single TCR beta chain. Deep-level assay runs were performed. Several immunoSEQ plates received, in even portions, the genomic DNA of each subset. Here immunoSEQ multiplex PCR was the method, and the copy in TCRdb shows in-frame clones only, minus some. The sample has some 320,000 clones; about nine tenths are singletons. This sample stems from a study of shared clonotypes between healthy human individuals. Germline V gives CDR1 MNHEY, CDR2 SMNVEV (reference sequence). V lost 4 bases and J lost 3, with 18 bases in between. The CDR3 is made up of 17 amino acids. Caucasian adults living in Nashville, Tennessee, provided all samples.

This rearrangement joins TRBV27 to TRBJ1-4; maybe TRBD1 (5 bases). The specimen was memory CD8+ T cells sorted from blood. Documented subset: CD45RO+ cells pooled with CCR7-negative TemRA cells. The origin of this receptor is a man in his late teens or twenties in good health. This chain's CDR3 is CASSSAQGGVANEKLFF. CDR3 nucleotides: TGTGCCAGCAGTTCCGCCCAGGGAGGGGTAGCTAATGAAAAACTGTTTTTT.